Listed below are T cell receptor beta chains from one sample, sequenced in a study of blood T cells in healthy people across ages. TCRdb fed the 5' RACE reads into MiXCR, producing one record per CDR3 protein. The sample contains about 1.8 million distinct CDR3 sequences, around 50% of which appear only once. The sequencing sample was made of blood. These TCRs come from a woman in her thirties or forties in good health. Each CDR3 is given with its conserved first and last residue. D genes are given only for firm matches. Rows may omit the clone size; those that give it use once, few, many or a size class.

v_call,j_call,clone_size,d_call,cdr3_aa,cdr3_nt
TRBV14,TRBJ2-5,few,NA,CASSQDFSPKETQYF,TGTGCCAGCAGCCAAGACTTCAGCCCCAAGGAGACCCAGTACTTC
TRBV6-2/TRBV6-3,TRBJ2-1,NA,TRBD2,CASSYSRDSGSAGGTYNERFF,TGTGCCAGCAGTTACTCTCGCGATTCAGGGTCTGCGGGGGGTACCTACAATGAGCGGTTCTTC
TRBV2,TRBJ1-2,NA,NA,CASSANTGMYGYTF,TGTGCCAGCAGTGCCAATACAGGGATGTATGGCTACACCTTC
TRBV29-1,TRBJ2-3,NA,NA,CIPKGWSTDTQYF,TGCATCCCGAAGGGTTGGAGCACAGATACGCAGTATTTT
TRBV6-2/TRBV6-3,TRBJ2-3,once,TRBD2,CASSYAGTSGVLRDTQYF,TGTGCCAGCAGTTACGCCGGGACTAGCGGGGTCTTAAGAGATACGCAGTATTTT
TRBV6-5,TRBJ1-1,once,NA,CASSYSNTEGNEAFF,TGTGCCAGCAGTTACTCGAATACGGAGGGGAATGAAGCTTTCTTT
TRBV27,TRBJ2-3,once,TRBD2,CASRPTDLAGGRFDTQYF,TGTGCCAGCAGGCCCACTGACCTAGCGGGGGGCAGATTCGATACGCAGTATTTT
TRBV29-1,TRBJ2-7,few,NA,CSVVWAEVYEQYF,TGCAGCGTTGTTTGGGCAGAAGTATACGAGCAGTACTTC
TRBV6-6,TRBJ1-2,NA,NA,CASSYQERGGYGYTF,TGTGCCAGCAGTTACCAGGAACGGGGAGGCTATGGCTACACCTTC
TRBV6-5,TRBJ2-1,NA,TRBD2,CASRSLGTSSNEQFF,TGTGCCAGCAGGTCTCTGGGGACTAGTTCCAATGAGCAGTTCTTC
TRBV6-2/TRBV6-3,TRBJ2-5,NA,TRBD1,CASKGNDRDETQYF,TGTGCCAGCAAGGGGAACGACAGGGACGAGACCCAGTACTTC
TRBV5-1,TRBJ2-3,few,NA,CASSSVGQPSTDTQYF,TGCGCCAGCAGCTCGGTAGGGCAGCCTAGCACAGATACGCAGTATTTT
TRBV20-1,TRBJ2-7,few,TRBD2,CSATGLAGDSSYEQYF,TGCAGTGCTACTGGACTAGCGGGGGACAGCTCCTACGAGCAGTACTTC
TRBV5-1,TRBJ1-6,NA,NA,CASGLAGAPYNSPLHF,TGCGCCAGCGGCTTGGCAGGGGCACCCTATAATTCACCCCTCCACTTT
TRBV29-1,TRBJ1-1,NA,NA,CSVGYARENTEAFF,TGCAGCGTTGGTTATGCTCGGGAGAACACTGAAGCTTTCTTT
TRBV28,TRBJ2-1,NA,TRBD2,CASSLPAGYTEQFF,TGTGCCAGCAGTTTGCCAGCGGGGTACACTGAGCAGTTCTTC
TRBV7-2,TRBJ1-2,few,NA,CASNHRNTNYGYTF,TGTGCCAGCAACCACCGGAACACTAACTATGGCTACACCTTC
TRBV10-3,TRBJ2-7,NA,NA,CAISEWDTPSPYEQYF,TGTGCCATCAGTGAGTGGGACACGCCAAGCCCCTACGAGCAGTACTTC
TRBV11-1,TRBJ1-1,NA,TRBD1,CASSRGDRSMNTEAFF,TGTGCCAGCAGCCGCGGGGACAGGTCCATGAACACTGAAGCTTTCTTT
TRBV10-3,TRBJ2-1,NA,TRBD2,CAISAALAGGNNEQFF,TGTGCCATCAGTGCAGCCCTAGCGGGGGGCAACAATGAGCAGTTCTTC
TRBV20-1,TRBJ2-7,NA,NA,CSASPTEYNEQYF,TGCAGTGCTAGCCCGACTGAATACAATGAGCAGTACTTC
TRBV20-1,TRBJ1-1,NA,TRBD1,CSAATGKTTEAFF,TGCAGTGCAGCGACAGGGAAAACGACTGAAGCTTTCTTT
TRBV24-1,TRBJ2-7,NA,NA,CATSDRSHEQYF,TGTGCCACCAGTGATCGCAGCCACGAGCAGTACTTC
TRBV5-5,TRBJ2-5,NA,NA,CASSLLHRPKETQYF,TGTGCCAGCAGCTTACTACACAGGCCCAAAGAGACCCAGTACTTC
TRBV20-1,TRBJ2-1,NA,NA,CSAYPTPANEQFF,TGCAGTGCTTACCCGACCCCAGCCAATGAGCAGTTCTTC
TRBV5-1,TRBJ2-3,few,TRBD2,CASSWGLAGVSDTQYF,TGCGCCAGCAGCTGGGGACTAGCGGGGGTATCAGATACGCAGTATTTT
TRBV5-4,TRBJ2-6,NA,NA,CASRYRNSGANVPTF,TGTGCCAGCAGGTACCGCAACTCTGGGGCCAACGTCCCGACTTTC
TRBV5-1,TRBJ2-1,NA,NA,CASSWARADNEQFF,TGCGCCAGCAGCTGGGCCCGAGCCGACAATGAGCAGTTCTTC
TRBV15,TRBJ2-7,NA,NA,CATSRDPGGYNEQYF,TGTGCCACCAGCAGAGATCCCGGGGGATACAATGAGCAGTACTTC
TRBV14,TRBJ1-2,NA,TRBD1,CASSQEGGARGCTF,TGTGCCAGCAGCCAAGAAGGGGGCGCGAGGGGCTGCACCTTC
TRBV27,TRBJ1-2,NA,NA,CASSLGGRGGGLNYGYTF,TGTGCCAGCAGTCTGGGGGGGAGGGGAGGGGGACTTAACTATGGCTACACCTTC
TRBV20-1,TRBJ2-5,NA,NA,CSARDVRGLGETQYF,TGCAGTGCTAGAGATGTTCGGGGTTTGGGGGAGACCCAGTACTTC
TRBV12-3/TRBV12-4,TRBJ2-1,NA,NA,CASGAGGGSYNEQFF,TGTGCCAGCGGGGCAGGAGGGGGATCTTACAATGAGCAGTTCTTC
TRBV7-3,TRBJ2-3,few,TRBD2,CASSPRENRLAGTDTQYF,TGTGCCAGCAGCCCAAGGGAAAATAGACTAGCGGGCACAGATACGCAGTATTTT
TRBV28,TRBJ1-2,NA,TRBD1,CASSSDRVHGYTF,TGTGCCAGCAGTTCAGACAGGGTACACGGCTACACCTTC
TRBV20-1,TRBJ2-7,NA,TRBD1,CSAPPGQGFGQYF,TGCAGTGCTCCTCCGGGACAGGGTTTCGGGCAGTACTTC
TRBV6-2/TRBV6-3,TRBJ2-7,NA,NA,CTSQLDAFSYEQYF,TGTACCAGTCAACTCGACGCCTTCTCCTACGAGCAGTACTTC